This passage covers 13 T cell receptor beta chains from one sample sequenced in a study of T and B cells in COVID-19 patients. TRB rearrangements were amplified by multiplex PCR with BIOMED2 TRB-A/B primers. TCRdb reprocessed the multiplex PCR reads with MiXCR, giving one entry per CDR3 protein. The sample consists of fewer than 6,500 distinct CDR3 sequences, 20% of them appearing once. Blood genomic DNA input for TRB amplification was about 240-500 ng. Sequences were obtained from blood. The receptor source for this set is a human donor who had recovered from COVID-19.

This clonotype has more than one count but fewer than ten. The chain combines TRBV29-1 with TRBJ1-2, with 10 bases aligning to TRBD1. CDR1 is SQVTM and CDR2 is ANQGSEA in the germline V gene. CDR3 size: 15 residues. Losses at the gene ends were 4 bases for V and 6 bases for J; bases not matched to a gene: 11. The CDR3 protein is CSVVGVGQGIHGYTF. The CDR3 DNA reads as TGCAGCGTTGTGGGGGTGGGACAGGGGATCCATGGCTACACCTTC.

This clonotype counts as medium-sized. The chain has TRBV18 and TRBJ2-7; 7 bases map to TRBD2. The CDR3 length is 15 residues. Germline V gives CDR1 KGHSH, CDR2 LQKENI. J gave up 2 bases and V 0 bases, and 4 bases lay outside the gene matches. CDR3 DNA sequence: TGTGCCAGCTCACCACCGAATGGGAGGGCCTACGAGCAGTACTTC. It translates to CASSPPNGRAYEQYF.

The chain links TRBV19 to TRBJ2-7; TRBD1 aligns across 9 bases. Germline V gene sequence: CDR1 LNHDA, CDR2 SQIVND (reference sequence). The CDR3 is 15 amino acids. J was trimmed by 1 base and V by 5 bases; bases with no gene match: 6. The CDR3 DNA follows: TGTGCCAGTAGTGGAAGGACAGGGGCTTCCTACGAGCAGTACTTC. This sequence encodes CASSGRTGASYEQYF.

By sample share, this clonotype is medium-sized. The chain recombines TRBV6-5 with TRBJ2-5; no reliable D call. Germline lookup yields CDR1 MNHEY and CDR2 SVGAGI. This CDR3 is built from 15 residues. V was cut by 5 bases and J by 5 bases, with 18 bases left in between. CDR3 nucleotides: TGTGCCAGCAGTCCTCGGCCGAATCTGGGGGAGACCCAGTACTTC. This translates into CASSPRPNLGETQYF.

This clonotype is judged medium-sized. The chain is built from TRBV10-3 and TRBJ2-2; no firm D call. V lost 2 bases to trimming and J lost 3 bases, with 7 bases between them. The CDR3 sequence is 14 residues long. Germline values: CDR1 ENHRY, CDR2 SYGVKD. The CDR3 reads CAISEIPDTGELFF. CDR3 nucleotides: TGTGCCATCAGTGAGATCCCGGACACCGGGGAGCTGTTTTTT.

The V gene is TRBV7-2, the J gene TRBJ2-5, with 7 bases lining up with TRBD1. CDR1 SGHTA and CDR2 FQGNSA come from the germline V gene. This CDR3 has 15 amino acids. The ends lost 2 bases at V and 4 bases at J; junction bases unmatched: 7. The CDR3 region has the DNA TGTGCCAGCAGCTTAAAGTACAGGGGTCGAGAGACCCAGTACTTC. Translating it yields CASSLKYRGRETQYF.

A few counts support this clonotype. The chain couples TRBV24-1 to TRBJ2-2; 8 nucleotides agree with TRBD2. The length of the CDR3 is 17 residues. V shed 3 bases, J shed 5 bases, and the junction held 10 bases outside the gene matches. Germline assignment: CDR1 KGHDR and CDR2 SFDVKD. The CDR3 reads CATSDRKSGGRTGELFF. The CDR3 bases are TGTGCCACCAGTGATCGCAAGTCGGGGGGGCGAACCGGGGAGCTGTTTTTT.

V and J are TRBV20-1 and TRBJ1-6; 7 bases match TRBD1. There are 13 residues in the CDR3. Germline loops: CDR1 DFQATT, CDR2 SNEGSKA (reference sequence). V shed 5 bases, J shed 10 bases, and the junction held 8 bases outside the gene matches. For the CDR3, the DNA is TGCAGTGCTGGCGACAGGGTGGGATCACCCCTCCACTTT. Residues: CSAGDRVGSPLHF.

This chain links TRBV4-1 with TRBJ2-7, with 9 bases that match TRBD1. Looked up from germline, CDR1 is MGHRA and CDR2 is YSYEKL. CDR3 length equals 15 residues. V shed 1 base, J shed 2 bases, and the junction held 3 bases outside the gene matches. The CDR3 loop reads CASSQVGTGTYEQYF. CDR3 coding DNA: TGCGCCAGCAGCCAAGTTGGGACAGGGACCTACGAGCAGTACTTC.

By share, this clonotype ranks as large. The genes are TRBV29-1 and TRBJ2-1; D not certain. This CDR3 spans 10 amino acids. The V end was cut by 4 bases, the J end by 4 bases, with 2 bases between. Germline V CDR1 and CDR2: SQVTM, ANQGSEA. The CDR3 nucleotides are TGCAGCGTTGCGTACAATGAGCAGTTCTTC. Translating it yields CSVAYNEQFF.

The V call is TRBV11-3, the J call TRBJ2-2; a possible D gene is TRBD1 (6 bases). Germline CDR1 is SGHNT and CDR2 is YENEEA. V lost 3 bases and J 4 bases, leaving 15 bases between the germline ends. The CDR3 has 16 residues. The CDR3 bases are TGTGCCAGCAGCTTTCGGGACATGGCGTTCACCGGGGAGCTGTTTTTT. This gives the protein CASSFRDMAFTGELFF. The whole variable domain, remainder taken from reference TRBV11-3 and TRBJ2-2, is EAGVVQSPRYKIIEKKQPVAFWCNPISGHNTLYWYLQNLGQGPELLIRYENEEAVDDSQLPKDRFSAERLKGVDSTLKIQPAELGDSAVYLCASSFRDMAFTGELFFGEGSRLTVL.

This chain links TRBV11-3 with TRBJ2-5, with 9 bases matching TRBD1. The CDR3 contains 15 residues. The junction had 7 bases not matched to a gene; V was cut back by 3 bases and J by 5 bases. The germline V gene has CDR1 SGHNT and CDR2 YENEEA. DNA of the CDR3: TGTGCCAGCAGCTTTGACAGGGGGTCGGTGGAGACCCAGTACTTC. The encoded protein is CASSFDRGSVETQYF.

This clonotype is large (0.1 to 1%) by share. This chain connects TRBV15 to TRBJ2-3; D not resolved. CDR1 and CDR2 (germline): LNHNV, YYDKDF (reference sequence). CDR3 length equals 13 residues. Trimming took 1 base from V and 1 from J, leaving 3 bases between them. The CDR3 loop is CATSRGGTDTQYF. As DNA, the CDR3 is TGTGCCACCAGCAGAGGGGGCACAGATACGCAGTATTTT.